This T cell receptor beta chain was identified during a study of cytomegalovirus exposure and HLA in healthy donors. Germline V lookup: CDR1 LNHNV, CDR2 YYDKDF (reference sequence). This CDR3 is built from 17 residues. The V gene end was trimmed by 0 bases and the J gene end by 6 bases; junction bases not matched to a gene: 7. The PCR ran on 60 Vbeta and 13 Jbeta primers. TCRdb keeps only in-frame clones here, not all; method: immunoSEQ multiplex PCR. The table records some 130,000 clones, about 80% of them present only once. This chain joins TRBV15 and TRBJ2-2, with 10 bases matching TRBD2. Sequencing was done on a sample of PBMCs. This TCR was sampled from a man aged 30 to 45 in good health and CMV-seronegative. The CDR3 region has the DNA TGTGCCACCAGCAGAGACCTAGCGGGAGTGTACGCCGGGGAGCTGTTTTTT. This translates into CATSRDLAGVYAGELFF. Variable domain in full (rest from reference TRBV15 and TRBJ2-2): DAMVIQNPRYQVTQFGKPVTLSCSQTLNHNVMYWYQQKSSQAPKLLFHYYDKDFNNEADTPDNFQSRRPNTSFCFLDIRSPGLGDTAMYLCATSRDLAGVYAGELFFGEGSRLTVL.